The rows below give T cell receptor beta chains drawn from one sample of a study of cytomegalovirus exposure and HLA in healthy donors. Sequenced by immunoSEQ multiplex PCR; TCRdb stores in-frame clones only, minus some. The sample yields roughly 100,000 clones, around 83% seen once. Sequencing was carried out using PBMCs. These receptors were collected from a woman younger than 35 in good health and CMV-seropositive. Each CDR3 is given with its conserved first and last residue. Each record gives: J gene, D gene, V gene, clone size, CDR3 protein, CDR3 DNA. A D gene is named only where the DNA matches it firmly. Size is stated for part of the rows, as once, few or many counts, or as a class when the clone is expanded.

TRBJ2-7	NA	TRBV7-2	NA	CASSFDPGGGGEQYF	TGTGCCAGCAGTTTTGATCCTGGGGGGGGCGGCGAGCAGTACTTC
TRBJ1-5	NA	TRBV5-1	NA	CASSVGHNQPQHF	TGCGCCAGCAGCGTCGGACATAATCAGCCCCAGCATTTT
TRBJ2-7	TRBD2	TRBV5-1	NA	CASSSTSGGPYEQYF	TGCGCCAGCAGCTCCACTAGCGGGGGACCCTACGAGCAGTACTTC
TRBJ2-6	NA	TRBV7-6	NA	CASSLVADSGANVLTF	TGTGCCAGCAGCTTAGTGGCAGACTCTGGGGCCAACGTCCTGACTTTC
TRBJ1-1	NA	TRBV5-1	NA	CASGKDTEAFF	TGCGCCAGCGGCAAAGACACTGAAGCTTTCTTT
TRBJ2-7	NA	TRBV4-1	few	CASSPNGQPSYEQYF	TGCGCCAGCAGCCCCAACGGACAGCCCTCCTACGAGCAGTACTTC
TRBJ1-3	NA	TRBV9	NA	CASSATGDSSGNTIYF	TGTGCCAGCAGCGCAACCGGGGACTCCTCTGGAAACACCATATATTTT
TRBJ2-2	NA	TRBV6-4	medium-sized	CASSDSGDTGELFF	TGTGCCAGCAGTGACTCAGGGGACACCGGGGAGCTGTTTTTT
TRBJ2-7	NA	TRBV6-5	NA	CASQEGETYEQYF	TGTGCCAGCCAAGAGGGGGAAACCTACGAGCAGTACTTC
TRBJ2-2	TRBD2	TRBV2	NA	CATAGTSGRIGELFF	TGTGCCACCGCTGGGACTAGCGGGAGAATCGGGGAGCTGTTTTTT
TRBJ2-2	NA	TRBV7-2	NA	CASSQEAVVWELFF	TGTGCCAGCAGCCAAGAAGCGGTTGTTTGGGAGCTGTTTTTT
TRBJ2-2	NA	TRBV9	NA	CASSVQGGVSGELFF	TGTGCCAGCAGCGTCCAGGGGGGCGTGTCCGGGGAGCTGTTTTTT
TRBJ2-7	NA	TRBV5-6	once	CASSTTVEYEQYF	TGTGCCAGCAGCACGACAGTGGAGTACGAGCAGTACTTC
TRBJ2-1	TRBD2	TRBV6-1	NA	CASSETSGRGEQFF	TGTGCCAGCAGTGAAACCAGCGGGAGGGGGGAGCAGTTCTTC
TRBJ2-7	NA	TRBV27	NA	CASSLLGAGEQYF	TGTGCCAGCAGTTTATTGGGGGCCGGGGAGCAGTACTTC
TRBJ2-2	NA	TRBV11-3	NA	CASSLGSAGELFF	TGTGCCAGCAGCTTAGGGAGCGCCGGGGAGCTGTTTTTT
TRBJ1-1	NA	TRBV10-3	NA	CAISRTGGVNTEAFF	TGTGCCATCAGTCGGACGGGGGGAGTGAACACTGAAGCTTTCTTT
TRBJ2-3	NA	TRBV9	NA	CASSVEGRVPTDTQYF	TGTGCCAGCAGCGTAGAGGGCAGGGTTCCCACAGATACGCAGTATTTT
TRBJ2-7	TRBD2	TRBV11-2	once	CASSPSGGRYEQYF	TGTGCCAGCAGCCCTAGCGGGGGGCGCTACGAGCAGTACTTC
TRBJ1-2	NA	TRBV18	NA	CASSHGQNYGYTF	TGTGCCAGCTCACATGGACAGAACTATGGCTACACCTTC
TRBJ1-1	NA	TRBV5-6	NA	CASSLGPNTEAFF	TGTGCCAGCAGCTTGGGGCCGAACACTGAAGCTTTCTTT
TRBJ2-7	TRBD1	TRBV5-1	NA	CASSPRDRGYEQYF	TGCGCCAGCAGCCCCCGGGACAGGGGCTACGAGCAGTACTTC
TRBJ1-1	TRBD1	TRBV4-2	NA	CASSHNRGLNPEAFF	TGTGCCAGCAGCCATAACAGGGGACTTAACCCTGAAGCTTTCTTT
TRBJ2-7	TRBD1	TRBV11-2	NA	CASSLTSGTGGLEQYF	TGTGCCAGCAGCTTGACGTCCGGGACAGGGGGTCTCGAGCAGTACTTC
TRBJ1-4	NA	TRBV5-6	once	CASSLTGMGEKLFF	TGTGCCAGCAGCTTGACAGGGATGGGTGAAAAACTGTTTTTT
TRBJ2-2	TRBD1	TRBV10-1	NA	CASSGTGFTGELFF	TGCGCCAGCAGTGGGACAGGGTTCACCGGGGAGCTGTTTTTT